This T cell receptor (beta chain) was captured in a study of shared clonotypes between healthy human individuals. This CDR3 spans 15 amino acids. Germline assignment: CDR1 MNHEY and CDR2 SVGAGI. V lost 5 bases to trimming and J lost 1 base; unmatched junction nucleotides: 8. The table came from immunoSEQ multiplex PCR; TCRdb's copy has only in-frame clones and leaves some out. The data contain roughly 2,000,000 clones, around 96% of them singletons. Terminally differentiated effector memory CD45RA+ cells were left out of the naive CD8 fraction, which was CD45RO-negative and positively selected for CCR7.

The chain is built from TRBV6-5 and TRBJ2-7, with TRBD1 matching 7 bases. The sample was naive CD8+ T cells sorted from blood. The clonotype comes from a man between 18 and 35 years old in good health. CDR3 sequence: CASSASGTASYEQYF. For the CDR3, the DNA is TGTGCCAGCAGTGCCTCCGGGACAGCGTCCTACGAGCAGTACTTC.